The TCR beta chain under discussion was sequenced for a study of shared clonotypes between healthy human individuals. Per the germline V gene, CDR1 is GTSNPN and CDR2 is SVGIG (reference sequence). The ends were cut back, 3 bases at V and 6 bases at J, with 8 bases in the middle. The CDR3 length is 11 residues. The table came from immunoSEQ multiplex PCR; TCRdb's copy has only in-frame clones and leaves some out. The sample shows hundreds of thousands of clones, about three quarters of them seen only once. CD4+ cell separation produced CD45RA+ naive and CD45RA-negative memory subsets. V gene TRBV30 combines with J gene TRBJ1-2; D unclear. This TCR came from a woman younger than 45 in good health. Sample: memory CD4+ T cells sorted from blood. This sample's subset: CD45RA-negative fraction. CDR3 bases: TGTGCCTGGAGAGCTGGGCATGGCTACACCTTC. It translates to CAWRAGHGYTF.